Listed below are T cell receptor beta chains from one sample, sequenced in a study of blood T cell repertoires in COVID-19. Assay used: immunoSEQ multiplex PCR; TCRdb lists only in-frame clones, some missing. The data contain about 190,000 clones, 88% of them singletons. The sequencing input was peripheral blood. These receptors came from a human donor in a cohort sampled during active COVID-19. The CDR3 runs from the conserved cysteine through the conserved F or W. The D gene is left open where the match is weak. Not every row has a clone size; where given, it reads once, few, many or a size class.

>TRBJ2-7|TRBD1|TRBV11-2|once
TGTGCCAGCAGCTTAGATTTGGGACAGGGTCCCTCCTACGAGCAGTACTTC
CASSLDLGQGPSYEQYF
>TRBJ2-3|NA|TRBV6-5|NA
TGTGCCAGCAGTAGCCTGTATACGCAGTATTTT
CASSSLYTQYF
>TRBJ2-1|TRBD1|TRBV6-5|NA
TGTGCCAGCAGTTACAGGGGGCGGAGCAATGAGCAGTTCTTC
CASSYRGRSNEQFF
>TRBJ2-1|NA|TRBV5-8|once
TGTGCCAGCAGTGTATCAGGGCGGAGTGAGCAGTTCTTC
CASSVSGRSEQFF
>TRBJ2-6|TRBD1|TRBV5-6|once
TGTGCCAGCAGCTTGTCAGGGGGTGGGGCCAACGTCCTGACTTTC
CASSLSGGGANVLTF
>TRBJ2-5|NA|TRBV6-2/TRBV6-3|NA
TGTGCCAGCAGTTACTCGATGTCAGACTTGGAGACCCAGTACTTC
CASSYSMSDLETQYF
>TRBJ1-5|TRBD1|TRBV11-3|NA
TGTGCCAGCAGCTTAGGCGGGACAGGGCGATTCAATCAGCCCCAGCATTTT
CASSLGGTGRFNQPQHF
>TRBJ1-5|NA|TRBV18|once
TGTGCCAGCTCACCGGGGAGGTCGAATCAGCCCCAGCATTTT
CASSPGRSNQPQHF
>TRBJ2-1|NA|TRBV12-3/TRBV12-4|NA
TGTGCCAGCAGGGAACAGGTAGAGCAGTTCTTC
CASREQVEQFF
>TRBJ2-1|NA|TRBV2|NA
TGTGCCAGCAAGGGTGAGCGGGCCTACAATGAGCAGTTCTTC
CASKGERAYNEQFF
>TRBJ2-1|TRBD2|TRBV4-3|NA
TGCGCCAGCAGCCGAAGCGGGGGAACCTACAATGAGCAGTTCTTC
CASSRSGGTYNEQFF
>TRBJ1-3|NA|TRBV7-9|NA
TGTGCCAGCAGCCCGTCCAGGGAGGCGGGAAACACCATATATTTT
CASSPSREAGNTIYF
>TRBJ1-1|NA|TRBV30|NA
TGTGCCTGGAACGGTCGCGGCAGGGAAAGAGAAGCTTTCTTT
CAWNGRGREREAFF
>TRBJ1-1|NA|TRBV7-6|NA
TGTGCCAGTCGCGGCGCAGGAGGTTCTGAAGCTTTCTTT
CASRGAGGSEAFF
>TRBJ2-6|NA|TRBV4-3|NA
TGCGCCAGCAGCCAAGATGTTACTGGGGCCAACGTCCTGACTTTC
CASSQDVTGANVLTF
>TRBJ1-2|NA|TRBV7-6|NA
TGTGCCAGCAGCCAAACAGGGCATGGCTACACCTTC
CASSQTGHGYTF
>TRBJ2-5|TRBD1|TRBV5-3|NA
TGTGCCAGAAGCTTGCGATGCCGGGACAGGCGTGGAGAGACCCAGTACTTC
CARSLRCRDRRGETQYF
>TRBJ2-6|TRBD1|TRBV18|NA
TGTGCCAGCTCACTCCGGACAGGGGCCCGCTCTGGGGCCAACGTCCTGACTTTC
CASSLRTGARSGANVLTF